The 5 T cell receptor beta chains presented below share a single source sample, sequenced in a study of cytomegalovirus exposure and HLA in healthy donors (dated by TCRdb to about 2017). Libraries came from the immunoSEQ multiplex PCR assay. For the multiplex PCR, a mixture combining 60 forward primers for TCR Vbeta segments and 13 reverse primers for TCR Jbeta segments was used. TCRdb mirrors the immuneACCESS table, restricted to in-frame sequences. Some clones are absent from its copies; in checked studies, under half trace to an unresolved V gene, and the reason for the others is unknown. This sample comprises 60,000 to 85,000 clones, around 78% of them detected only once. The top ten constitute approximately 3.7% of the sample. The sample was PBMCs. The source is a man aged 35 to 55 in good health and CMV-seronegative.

The CDR3 spells CAWNGGGSETQYF. CDR3 DNA sequence: TGTGCCTGGAACGGGGGGGGATCGGAGACCCAGTACTTC. V usage is TRBV30 and J usage is TRBJ2-5; TRBD2 aligns across 8 bases. V trimming: 4 bases; J trimming: 5 bases; junction bases outside the gene matches: 6. The germline V gene has CDR1 GTSNPN and CDR2 SVGIG (reference sequence). There are 13 residues in the CDR3.

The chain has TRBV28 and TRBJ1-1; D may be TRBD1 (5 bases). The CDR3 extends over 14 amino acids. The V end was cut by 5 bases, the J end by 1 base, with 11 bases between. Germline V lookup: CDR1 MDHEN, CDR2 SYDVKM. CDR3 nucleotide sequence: TGTGCCAGCAGTCCCGGGGGATCGAACACTGAAGCTTTCTTT. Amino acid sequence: CASSPGGSNTEAFF.

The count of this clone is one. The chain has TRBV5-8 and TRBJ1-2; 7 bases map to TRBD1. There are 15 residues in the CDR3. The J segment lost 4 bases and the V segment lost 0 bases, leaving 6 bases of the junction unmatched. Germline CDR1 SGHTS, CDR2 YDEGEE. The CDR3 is CASSLGGQFFYGYTF. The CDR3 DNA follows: TGTGCCAGCAGCTTGGGGGGACAGTTTTTCTATGGCTACACCTTC.

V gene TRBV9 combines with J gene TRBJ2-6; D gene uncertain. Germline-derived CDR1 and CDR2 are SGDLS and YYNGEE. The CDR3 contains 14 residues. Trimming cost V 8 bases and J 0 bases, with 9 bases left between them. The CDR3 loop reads CASTRYSGANVLTF. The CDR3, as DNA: TGTGCCAGTACGAGATACTCTGGGGCCAACGTCCTGACTTTC.

The CDR3 here is CASSLRTEAFF. CDR3 DNA: TGTGCCAGCAGCTTACGGACTGAAGCTTTCTTT. The chain uses TRBV11-2 and TRBJ1-1, with unresolved D. V was shortened by 2 bases and J by 5 bases, with 3 bases between the two germline ends. Germline lookup yields CDR1 SGHAT and CDR2 FQNNGV. This CDR3 is built from 11 residues.